Listed below are T cell receptor beta chains from one sample, sequenced in a study of cytomegalovirus exposure and HLA in healthy donors. Assay: immunoSEQ multiplex PCR; the TCRdb copy retains only in-frame clones and omits some. The table has 180,000 or so clones, roughly 88% seen once. The sequenced sample was PBMCs. The source is a man aged 18-30 years in good health and CMV-seropositive. The CDR3 runs from the conserved cysteine through the conserved F or W. The order of the fields is V gene, J gene, clone size, CDR3 length, D gene, CDR3 DNA, CDR3 protein. D genes are given only for firm matches. Clone size, where shown, is once, few, many, or a class for clones that have expanded.

TRBV5-6,TRBJ2-3,-,15,-,TGTGCCAGCAGCTTGGGGACCGGGAACACAGATACGCAGTATTTT,CASSLGTGNTDTQYF
TRBV30,TRBJ2-5,once,14,TRBD2,TGTGCCCTCGAACTAGCGGGGGTTAAAGAGACCCAGTACTTC,CALELAGVKETQYF
TRBV4-3,TRBJ2-5,-,17,TRBD2,TGCGCCAGCAGCCAGAGCGTTTCGGCGGGGGGGCAGAAGACCCAGTACTTC,CASSQSVSAGGQKTQYF
TRBV4-1,TRBJ1-3,-,15,TRBD1,TGCGCCAGCAGCCATATAGACAGGGAGTTTGACACCATATATTTT,CASSHIDREFDTIYF
TRBV11-3,TRBJ2-3,-,15,TRBD1,TGTGCCAGCAGTCACGGGACAGGAAGGACAGATACGCAGTATTTT,CASSHGTGRTDTQYF
TRBV6-1,TRBJ2-3,-,18,TRBD2,TGTGCCAGCAGTGAAAGGGCTGTCCCACGACTAGCTACAGATACGCAGTATTTT,CASSERAVPRLATDTQYF
TRBV10-1,TRBJ2-5,-,18,TRBD2,TGCGCCAGCAGTGAGTCGTTGGGGCGGGGGGCCACTGAAGAGACCCAGTACTTC,CASSESLGRGATEETQYF
TRBV11-2,TRBJ2-3,-,17,TRBD2,TGTGCCAGCAGCTTAGTAGGCGCGGGGGGACCGGGAGATACGCAGTATTTT,CASSLVGAGGPGDTQYF
TRBV9,TRBJ2-1,-,13,TRBD2,TGTGCCAGCAGCGTAGGCGGGGGAGGTGAGCAGTTCTTC,CASSVGGGGEQFF
TRBV7-9,TRBJ1-2,-,14,-,TGTGCCAGCAGCCTACCTCTAGCGGCCCATGGCTACACCTTC,CASSLPLAAHGYTF
TRBV9,TRBJ2-1,-,16,TRBD2,TGTGCCAGCAGCGTCCCAACTAGCGGGGGAGACAATGAGCAGTTCTTC,CASSVPTSGGDNEQFF
TRBV19,TRBJ2-5,once,15,-,TGTGCCAGTAGTTCCTTCGAACAGGGCGGAGAGACCCAGTACTTC,CASSSFEQGGETQYF
TRBV19,TRBJ2-7,-,12,-,TGTGCCAGTAGTAGCCCCGGCTACGAGCAGTACTTC,CASSSPGYEQYF
TRBV4-1,TRBJ2-5,-,14,-,TGCGCCAGCAGCCAATCTCAGGCGGGAGAGACCCAGTACTTC,CASSQSQAGETQYF
TRBV7-9,TRBJ2-3,-,15,TRBD1,TGTGCCAGCAGGGGACAGGGAAAGACCCCAGATACGCAGTATTTT,CASRGQGKTPDTQYF
TRBV4-1,TRBJ2-7,-,15,TRBD1,TGCGCCAGCAGCCCCGGACAGGTGAAATCCTACGAGCAGTACTTC,CASSPGQVKSYEQYF
TRBV5-1,TRBJ2-2,-,17,-,TGCGCCAGCAGCCCAGGCCGGGACTCCTCGAACACCGGGGAGCTGTTTTTT,CASSPGRDSSNTGELFF
TRBV30,TRBJ2-7,-,12,TRBD1,TGTGCCTGGAAAGACAGGGGTTACGAGCAGTACTTC,CAWKDRGYEQYF
TRBV19,TRBJ2-1,-,16,TRBD2,TGTGCCAGTAGTATATCCCGGGGGGGCCTCTACAATGAGCAGTTCTTC,CASSISRGGLYNEQFF
TRBV19,TRBJ2-7,-,14,TRBD2,TGTGCCAGTAGTATTGCAGCGGGGGAGCGCGAGCAGTACTTC,CASSIAAGEREQYF
TRBV7-2,TRBJ2-7,-,12,-,TGTGCCAGCAGCCGAGCCCCATACGAGCAGTACTTC,CASSRAPYEQYF
TRBV5-4,TRBJ1-4,-,14,-,TGTGCCAGCAGTTTGACAGCAACTAATGAAAAACTGTTTTTT,CASSLTATNEKLFF
TRBV30,TRBJ1-2,once,16,-,TGTGCCTGGACGGGCGAGATGAGAAGCGGCTCCTATGGCTACACCTTC,CAWTGEMRSGSYGYTF
TRBV6-5,TRBJ1-2,-,13,TRBD1,TGTGCCAGCAGCCGCAGACAGGGCGGCGGCTACACCTTC,CASSRRQGGGYTF
TRBV27,TRBJ1-2,-,14,TRBD1,TGTGCCAGCAGTCTCGGACAGGGGAAATATGGCTACACCTTC,CASSLGQGKYGYTF
TRBV28,TRBJ1-6,-,22,TRBD1,TGTGCCAGCAGACCACCAGGGACAGGGGGCGGCATACCGGGCTCCTATAATTCACCCCTCCACTTT,CASRPPGTGGGIPGSYNSPLHF
TRBV6-6,TRBJ1-2,-,15,-,TGTGCCAGCAGTTACTCGAGGTCGGGGGGCTATGGCTACACCTTC,CASSYSRSGGYGYTF
TRBV9,TRBJ2-5,-,14,-,TGTGCCAGCAGCGGGGGGCGGGCGGTGGAGACCCAGTACTTC,CASSGGRAVETQYF
TRBV27,TRBJ2-5,-,13,-,TGTGCCAGCAGTGCTCAGGGTAGAGAGACCCAGTACTTC,CASSAQGRETQYF